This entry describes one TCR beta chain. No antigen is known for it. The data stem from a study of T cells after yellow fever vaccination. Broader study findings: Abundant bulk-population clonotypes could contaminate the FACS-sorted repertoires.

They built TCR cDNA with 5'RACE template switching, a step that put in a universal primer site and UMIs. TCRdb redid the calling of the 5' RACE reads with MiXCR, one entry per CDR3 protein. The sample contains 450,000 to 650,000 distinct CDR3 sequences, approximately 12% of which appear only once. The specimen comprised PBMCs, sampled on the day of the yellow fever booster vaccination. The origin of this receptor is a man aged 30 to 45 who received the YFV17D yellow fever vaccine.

The CDR3 nucleotides read TGTGCCAGCAGAATTAGCGGGAGGACGGGAACCCAGTACTTC. It yields the protein CASRISGRTGTQYF. The rearrangement links TRBV12-3 or TRBV12-4 to TRBJ2-5, with 10 bases lining up with TRBD2. CDR3 length: 14 amino acids. The V and J ends lost 6 bases and 8 bases, in that order; junction bases with no gene match: 9.